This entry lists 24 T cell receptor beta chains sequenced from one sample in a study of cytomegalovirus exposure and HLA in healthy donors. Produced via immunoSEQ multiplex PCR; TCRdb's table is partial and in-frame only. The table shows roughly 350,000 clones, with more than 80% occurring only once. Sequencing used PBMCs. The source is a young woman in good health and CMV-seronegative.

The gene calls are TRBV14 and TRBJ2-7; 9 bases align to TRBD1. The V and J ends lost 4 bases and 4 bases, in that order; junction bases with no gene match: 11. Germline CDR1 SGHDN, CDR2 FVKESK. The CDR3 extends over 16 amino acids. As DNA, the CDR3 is TGTGCCAGCAGCCGAAGGACAGGGGATACCTCTTACGAGCAGTACTTC. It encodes CASSRRTGDTSYEQYF.

The CDR3 region is CSVEGGPSGTSYEQYF. The CDR3 region has the DNA TGCAGCGTTGAAGGAGGACCTAGCGGGACCTCCTACGAGCAGTACTTC. The genes are TRBV29-1 and TRBJ2-7, with TRBD2 matching over 9 bases. Germline V gene lookup returns CDR1 SQVTM and CDR2 ANQGSEA. V dropped 1 base and J dropped 0; count of bases not matched to a gene: 7. The CDR3 consists of 16 residues.

CDR3 DNA: TGTGCCAGCAGGACGGGGGGCCGCCGTGGCTACACCTTC. Translating it yields CASRTGGRRGYTF. The chain uses TRBV6-5 and TRBJ1-2, with TRBD1 as a possible D gene (6 bases). V lost 6 bases to trimming and J lost 7 bases, with 15 bases between them. Per germline, CDR1 MNHEY and CDR2 SVGAGI. The CDR3 has 13 amino acids.

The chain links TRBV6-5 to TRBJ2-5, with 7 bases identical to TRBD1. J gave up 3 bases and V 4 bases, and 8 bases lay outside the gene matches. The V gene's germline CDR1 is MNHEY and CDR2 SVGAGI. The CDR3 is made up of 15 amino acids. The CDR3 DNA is TGTGCCAGCAGTTCTCAGGGGGATCCCAAAGAGACCCAGTACTTC. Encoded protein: CASSSQGDPKETQYF.

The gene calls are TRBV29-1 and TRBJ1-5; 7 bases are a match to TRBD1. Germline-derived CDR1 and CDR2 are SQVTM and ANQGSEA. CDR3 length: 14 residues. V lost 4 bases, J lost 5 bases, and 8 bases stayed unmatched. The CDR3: CSVGRGGSDQPQHF. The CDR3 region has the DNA TGCAGCGTTGGGAGAGGGGGCTCAGATCAGCCCCAGCATTTT.

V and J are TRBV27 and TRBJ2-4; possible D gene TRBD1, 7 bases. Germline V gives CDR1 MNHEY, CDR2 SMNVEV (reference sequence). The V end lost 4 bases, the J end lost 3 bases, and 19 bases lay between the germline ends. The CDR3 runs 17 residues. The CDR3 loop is CASSSSEGAVDKNIQYF. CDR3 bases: TGTGCCAGCAGTTCGTCGGAGGGGGCGGTGGACAAAAACATTCAGTACTTC.

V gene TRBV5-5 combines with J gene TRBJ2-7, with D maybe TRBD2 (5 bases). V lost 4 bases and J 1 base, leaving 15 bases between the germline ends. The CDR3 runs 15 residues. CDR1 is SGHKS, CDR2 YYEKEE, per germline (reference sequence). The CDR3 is CASSLGEMGSYEQYF. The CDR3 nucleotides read TGTGCCAGCAGCCTTGGGGAGATGGGGTCCTACGAGCAGTACTTC.

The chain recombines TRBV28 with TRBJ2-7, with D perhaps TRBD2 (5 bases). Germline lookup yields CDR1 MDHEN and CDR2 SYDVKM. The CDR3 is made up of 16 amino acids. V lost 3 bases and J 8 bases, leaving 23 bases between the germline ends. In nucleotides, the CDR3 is TGTGCCAGCAGTTTTAGAGGGCTAGCCAACCTCCTGCAGCAGTACTTC. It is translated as CASSFRGLANLLQQYF. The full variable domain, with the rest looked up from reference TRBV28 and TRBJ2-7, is DVKVTQSSRYLVKRTGEKVFLECVQDMDHENMFWYRQDPGLGLRLIYFSYDVKMKEKGDIPEGYSVSREKKERFSLILESASTNQTSMYLCASSFRGLANLLQQYFGPGTRLTVT.

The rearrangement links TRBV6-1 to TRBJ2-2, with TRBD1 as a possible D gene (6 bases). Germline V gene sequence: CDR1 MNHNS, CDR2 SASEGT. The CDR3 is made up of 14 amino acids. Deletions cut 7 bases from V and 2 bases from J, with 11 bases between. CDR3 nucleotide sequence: TGTGCCAGCATGAGGACAGCAAACACCGGGGAGCTGTTTTTT. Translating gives CASMRTANTGELFF.

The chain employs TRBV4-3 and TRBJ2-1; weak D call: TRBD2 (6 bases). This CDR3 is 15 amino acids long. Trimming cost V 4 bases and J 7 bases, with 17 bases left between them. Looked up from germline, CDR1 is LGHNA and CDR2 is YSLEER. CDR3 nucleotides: TGCGCCAGCAGCCGATCTCCTACTAGCCAGAATGAGCAGTTCTTC. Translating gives CASSRSPTSQNEQFF.

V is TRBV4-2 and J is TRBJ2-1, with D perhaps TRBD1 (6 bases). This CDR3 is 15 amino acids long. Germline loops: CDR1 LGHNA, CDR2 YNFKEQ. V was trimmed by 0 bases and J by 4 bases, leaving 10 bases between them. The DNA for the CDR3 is TGTGCCAGCAGCCAAGATCGGACAGAGTACAATGAGCAGTTCTTC. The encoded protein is CASSQDRTEYNEQFF.

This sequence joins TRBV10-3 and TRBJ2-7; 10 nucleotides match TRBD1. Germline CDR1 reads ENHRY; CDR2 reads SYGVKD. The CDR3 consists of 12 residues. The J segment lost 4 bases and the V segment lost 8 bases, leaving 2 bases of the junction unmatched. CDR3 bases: TGTGCCATCGGACAGGGGGAGTACGAGCAGTACTTC. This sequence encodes CAIGQGEYEQYF.

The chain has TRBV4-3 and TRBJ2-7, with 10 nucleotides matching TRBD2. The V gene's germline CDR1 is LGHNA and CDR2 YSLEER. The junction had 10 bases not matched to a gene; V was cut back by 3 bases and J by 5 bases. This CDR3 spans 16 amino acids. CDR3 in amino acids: CASSQTQREGHDEQYF. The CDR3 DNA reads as TGCGCCAGCAGCCAGACGCAGCGGGAGGGCCACGACGAGCAGTACTTC.

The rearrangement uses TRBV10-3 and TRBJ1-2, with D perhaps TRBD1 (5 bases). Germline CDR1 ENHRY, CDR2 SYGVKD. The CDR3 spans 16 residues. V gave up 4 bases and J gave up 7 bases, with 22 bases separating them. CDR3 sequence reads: CAISARVSGPLGGYTF. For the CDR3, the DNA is TGTGCCATCAGTGCCAGGGTTTCGGGTCCCCTAGGTGGCTACACCTTC.

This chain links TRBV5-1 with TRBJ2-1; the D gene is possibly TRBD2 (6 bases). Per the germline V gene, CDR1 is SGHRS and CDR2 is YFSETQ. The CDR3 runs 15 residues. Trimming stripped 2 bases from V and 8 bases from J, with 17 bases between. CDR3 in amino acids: CASSFRLATEYEQFF. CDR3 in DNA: TGCGCCAGCAGCTTCCGCCTAGCGACGGAATATGAGCAGTTCTTC.

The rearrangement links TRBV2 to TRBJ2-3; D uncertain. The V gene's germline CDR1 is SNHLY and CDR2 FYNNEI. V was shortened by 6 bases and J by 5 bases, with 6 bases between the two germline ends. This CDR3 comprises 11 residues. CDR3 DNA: TGTGCCAGCAGGGAGATAGATACGCAGTATTTT. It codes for CASREIDTQYF.

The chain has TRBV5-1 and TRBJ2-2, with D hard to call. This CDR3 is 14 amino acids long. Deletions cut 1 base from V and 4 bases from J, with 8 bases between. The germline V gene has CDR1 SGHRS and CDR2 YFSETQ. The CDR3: CASSLWPLTGELFF. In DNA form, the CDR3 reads TGCGCCAGCAGCTTGTGGCCCCTCACCGGGGAGCTGTTTTTT.

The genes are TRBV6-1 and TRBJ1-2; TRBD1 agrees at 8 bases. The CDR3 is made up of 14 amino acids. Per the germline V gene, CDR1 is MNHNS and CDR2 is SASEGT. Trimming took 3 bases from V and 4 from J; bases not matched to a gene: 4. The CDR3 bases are TGTGCCAGCAGTGACTCAGGGGGCACCTATGGCTACACCTTC. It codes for CASSDSGGTYGYTF.

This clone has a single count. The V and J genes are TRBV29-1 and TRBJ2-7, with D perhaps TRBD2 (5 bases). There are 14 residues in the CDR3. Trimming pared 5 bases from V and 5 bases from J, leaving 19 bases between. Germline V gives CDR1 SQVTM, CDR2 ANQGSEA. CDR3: CSVIGVGSFHEQYF. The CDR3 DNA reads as TGCAGCGTTATCGGGGTCGGGTCTTTTCACGAGCAGTACTTC.

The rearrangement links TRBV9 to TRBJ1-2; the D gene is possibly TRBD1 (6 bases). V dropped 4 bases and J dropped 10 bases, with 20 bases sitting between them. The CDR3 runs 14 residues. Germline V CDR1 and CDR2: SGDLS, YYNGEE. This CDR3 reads CASSSNQGLALYTF. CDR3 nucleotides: TGTGCCAGCAGCTCAAACCAGGGGTTGGCACTCTACACCTTC.

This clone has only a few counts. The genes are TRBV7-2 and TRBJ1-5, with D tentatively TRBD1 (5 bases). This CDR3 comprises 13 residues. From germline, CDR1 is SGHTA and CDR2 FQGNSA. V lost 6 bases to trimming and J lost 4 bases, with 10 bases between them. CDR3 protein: CASSIRENQPQHF. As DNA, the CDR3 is TGTGCCAGCAGTATCAGGGAAAATCAGCCCCAGCATTTT.

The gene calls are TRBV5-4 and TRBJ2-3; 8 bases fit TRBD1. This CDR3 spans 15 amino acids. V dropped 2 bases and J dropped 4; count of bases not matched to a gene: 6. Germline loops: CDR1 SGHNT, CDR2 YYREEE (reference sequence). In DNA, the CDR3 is TGTGCCAGCAGCTTTGGCGGGACAGGCCCAGATACGCAGTATTTT. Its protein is CASSFGGTGPDTQYF.

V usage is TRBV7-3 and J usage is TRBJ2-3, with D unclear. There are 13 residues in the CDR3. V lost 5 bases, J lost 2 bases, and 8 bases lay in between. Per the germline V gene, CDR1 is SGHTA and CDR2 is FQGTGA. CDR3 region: CASSPGSTDTQYF. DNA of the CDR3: TGTGCCAGCAGCCCAGGTTCCACAGATACGCAGTATTTT.

CDR3 in amino acids: CASSLTGVSNTEAFF. In nucleotides, the CDR3 is TGTGCCAGCAGTTTGACAGGGGTCTCGAACACTGAAGCTTTCTTT. The V and J genes are TRBV6-5 and TRBJ1-1; 8 bases match TRBD1. The trim removed 4 bases at V and 1 base at J, leaving 5 bases unmatched. Germline CDR1 MNHEY, CDR2 SVGAGI. The CDR3 extends over 15 amino acids.